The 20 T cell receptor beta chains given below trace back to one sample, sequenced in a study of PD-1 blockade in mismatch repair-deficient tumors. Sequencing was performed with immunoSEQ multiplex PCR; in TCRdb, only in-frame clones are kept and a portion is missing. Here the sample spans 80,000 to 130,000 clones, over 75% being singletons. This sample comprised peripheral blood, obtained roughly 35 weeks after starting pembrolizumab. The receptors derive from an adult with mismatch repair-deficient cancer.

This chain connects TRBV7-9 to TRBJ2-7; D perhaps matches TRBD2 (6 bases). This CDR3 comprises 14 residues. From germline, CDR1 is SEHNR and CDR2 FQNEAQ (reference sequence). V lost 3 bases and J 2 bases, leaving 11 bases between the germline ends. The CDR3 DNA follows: TGTGCCAGCAGCTTGGGGGGAGAGGCCTACGAGCAGTACTTC. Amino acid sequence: CASSLGGEAYEQYF.

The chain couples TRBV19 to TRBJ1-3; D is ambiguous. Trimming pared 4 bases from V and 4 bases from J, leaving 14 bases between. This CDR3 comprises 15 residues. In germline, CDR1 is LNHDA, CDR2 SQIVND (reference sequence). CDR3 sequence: CASSRRTGSGNTIYF. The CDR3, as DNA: TGTGCCAGTAGTAGGCGGACTGGGTCCGGAAACACCATATATTTT.

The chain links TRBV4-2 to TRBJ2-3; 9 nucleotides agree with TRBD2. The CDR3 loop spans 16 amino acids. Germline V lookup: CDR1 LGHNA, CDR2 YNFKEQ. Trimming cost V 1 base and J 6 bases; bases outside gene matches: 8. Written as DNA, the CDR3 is TGTGCCAGCAGCCAAGGGGCTGCTAGCGGGATTGATACGCAGTATTTT. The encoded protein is CASSQGAASGIDTQYF.

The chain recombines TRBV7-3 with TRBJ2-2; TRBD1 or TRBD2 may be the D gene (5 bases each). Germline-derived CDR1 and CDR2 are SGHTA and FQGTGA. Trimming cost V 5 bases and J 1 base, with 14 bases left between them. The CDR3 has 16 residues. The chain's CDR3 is CASSLRGAQNTGELFF. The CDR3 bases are TGTGCCAGCAGCCTAAGAGGGGCTCAGAACACCGGGGAGCTGTTTTTT.

CDR3 region: CASSTTSIHEQFF. The CDR3 bases are TGTGCCAGTAGTACTACCTCTATTCATGAGCAGTTCTTC. This chain links TRBV19 with TRBJ2-1, with D uncertain. Germline CDR1 LNHDA, CDR2 SQIVND (reference sequence). The V end was cut by 4 bases, the J end by 8 bases, with 12 bases between. There are 13 residues in the CDR3.

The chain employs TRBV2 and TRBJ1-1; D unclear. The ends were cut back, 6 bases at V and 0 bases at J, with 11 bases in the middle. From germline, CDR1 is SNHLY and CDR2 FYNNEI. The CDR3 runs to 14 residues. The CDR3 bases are TGTGCCAGCAGAGCAGGTCTCATGAACACTGAAGCTTTCTTT. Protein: CASRAGLMNTEAFF.

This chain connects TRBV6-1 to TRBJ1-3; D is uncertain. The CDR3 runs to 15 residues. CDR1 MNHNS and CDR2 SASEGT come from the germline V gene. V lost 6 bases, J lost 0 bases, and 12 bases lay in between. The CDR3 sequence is CASRVTPVSGNTIYF. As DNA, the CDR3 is TGTGCCAGCAGAGTCACCCCAGTCTCTGGAAACACCATATATTTT.

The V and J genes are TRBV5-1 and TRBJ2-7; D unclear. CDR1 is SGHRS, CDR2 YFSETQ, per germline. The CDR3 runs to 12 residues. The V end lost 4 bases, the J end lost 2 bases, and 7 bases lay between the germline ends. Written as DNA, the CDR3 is TGCGCCAGCAGCATCAACCCCTACGAGCAGTACTTC. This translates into CASSINPYEQYF. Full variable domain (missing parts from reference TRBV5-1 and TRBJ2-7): KAGVTQTPRYLIKTRGQQVTLSCSPISGHRSVSWYQQTPGQGLQFLFEYFSETQRNKGNFPGRFSGRQFSNSRSEMNVSTLELGDSALYLCASSINPYEQYFGPGTRLTVT.

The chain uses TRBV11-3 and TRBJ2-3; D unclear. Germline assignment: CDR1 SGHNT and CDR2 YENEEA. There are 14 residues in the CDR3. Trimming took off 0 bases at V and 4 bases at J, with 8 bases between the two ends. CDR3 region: CASSLDSGPDTQYF. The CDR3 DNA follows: TGTGCCAGCAGCTTAGATTCTGGCCCAGATACGCAGTATTTT. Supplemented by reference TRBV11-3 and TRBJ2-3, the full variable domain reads EAGVVQSPRYKIIEKKQPVAFWCNPISGHNTLYWYLQNLGQGPELLIRYENEEAVDDSQLPKDRFSAERLKGVDSTLKIQPAELGDSAVYLCASSLDSGPDTQYFGPGTRLTVL.

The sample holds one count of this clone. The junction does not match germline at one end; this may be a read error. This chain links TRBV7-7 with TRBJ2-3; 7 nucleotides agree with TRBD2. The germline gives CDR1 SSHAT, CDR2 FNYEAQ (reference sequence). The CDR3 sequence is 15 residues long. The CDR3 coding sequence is TGTGCTAGCAGCCCCGGGGGGAGCGGCACAGATACGCAGTATTTT. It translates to CASSPGGSGTDTQYF.

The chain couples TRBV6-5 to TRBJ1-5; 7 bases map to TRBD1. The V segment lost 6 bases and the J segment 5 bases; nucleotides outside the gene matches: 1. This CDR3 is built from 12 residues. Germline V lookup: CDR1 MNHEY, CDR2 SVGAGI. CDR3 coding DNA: TGTGCCAGCAGCCAGGGGGATCAGCCCCAGCATTTT. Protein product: CASSQGDQPQHF.

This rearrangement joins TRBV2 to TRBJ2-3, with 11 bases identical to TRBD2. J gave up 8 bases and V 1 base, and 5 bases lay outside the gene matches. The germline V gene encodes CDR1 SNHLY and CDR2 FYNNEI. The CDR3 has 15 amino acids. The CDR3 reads CASSEVAGGPGTQYF. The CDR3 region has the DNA TGTGCCAGCAGTGAAGTAGCGGGAGGGCCTGGTACGCAGTATTTT.

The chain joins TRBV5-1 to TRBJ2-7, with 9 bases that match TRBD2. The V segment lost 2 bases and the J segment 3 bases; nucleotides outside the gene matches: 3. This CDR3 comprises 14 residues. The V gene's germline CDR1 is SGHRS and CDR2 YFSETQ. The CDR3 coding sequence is TGCGCCAGCAGCTTAGTAGCGGGAGACTACGAGCAGTACTTC. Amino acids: CASSLVAGDYEQYF.

The CDR3 here is CASSESHQGGTEAFF. Here the CDR3 DNA reads TGTGCCAGCAGTGAATCCCACCAGGGAGGCACTGAAGCTTTCTTT. The chain joins TRBV2 to TRBJ1-1; D is perhaps TRBD1 (5 bases). Looked up from germline, CDR1 is SNHLY and CDR2 is FYNNEI. This CDR3 is 15 amino acids long. Trimming took 2 bases from V and 4 from J, leaving 14 bases between them.

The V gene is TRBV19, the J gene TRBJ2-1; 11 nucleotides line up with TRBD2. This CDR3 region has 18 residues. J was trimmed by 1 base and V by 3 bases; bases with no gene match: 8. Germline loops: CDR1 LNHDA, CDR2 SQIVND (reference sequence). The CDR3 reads CASSMLLAGALSYNEQFF. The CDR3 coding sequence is TGTGCCAGTAGTATGCTACTAGCGGGAGCACTATCCTACAATGAGCAGTTCTTC.

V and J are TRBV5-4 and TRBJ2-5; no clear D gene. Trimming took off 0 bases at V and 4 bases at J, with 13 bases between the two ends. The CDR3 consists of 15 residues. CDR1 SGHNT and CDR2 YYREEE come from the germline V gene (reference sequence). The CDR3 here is CASSLDVSPIETQYF. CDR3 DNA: TGTGCCAGCAGCTTGGACGTCAGCCCTATAGAGACCCAGTACTTC.

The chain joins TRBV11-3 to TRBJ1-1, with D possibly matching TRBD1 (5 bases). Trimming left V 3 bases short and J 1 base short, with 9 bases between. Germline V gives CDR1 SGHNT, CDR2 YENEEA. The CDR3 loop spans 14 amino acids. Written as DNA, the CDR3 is TGTGCCAGCAGCTTGACAGCGGAGAACACTGAAGCTTTCTTT. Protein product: CASSLTAENTEAFF.

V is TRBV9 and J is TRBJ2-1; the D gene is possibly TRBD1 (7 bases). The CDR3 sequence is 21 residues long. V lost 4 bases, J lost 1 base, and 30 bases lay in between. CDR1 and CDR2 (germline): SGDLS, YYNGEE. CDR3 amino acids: CASSLRGRGTEAFRSYNEQFF. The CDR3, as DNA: TGTGCCAGCAGCCTAAGGGGGCGTGGGACTGAAGCCTTCCGGTCCTACAATGAGCAGTTCTTC.

DNA of the CDR3: TGTGCCAGCAGAAGAGCCCGGGACAGGGCCGCGAATGAGCAGTTCTTC. This codes for CASRRARDRAANEQFF. V usage is TRBV2 and J usage is TRBJ2-1; 9 bases align to TRBD1. The ends lost 6 bases at V and 7 bases at J; junction bases unmatched: 13. CDR3 length: 16 amino acids. Germline V CDR1 and CDR2: SNHLY, FYNNEI.

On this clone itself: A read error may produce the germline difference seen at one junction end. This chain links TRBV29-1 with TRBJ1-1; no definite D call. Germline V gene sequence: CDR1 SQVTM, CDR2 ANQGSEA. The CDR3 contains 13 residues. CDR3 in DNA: TGCACCGTTAGGGAACAGACGAACACTGAAGCTTTCTTT. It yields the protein CTVREQTNTEAFF.